This T cell receptor (beta chain) was recorded in a study of blood T cells in healthy people across ages. Notes on the study in general: Diversity of TCR beta per million T cells declined in a roughly linear way with age.

Note on this clonotype: Its target is not known. An end of the junction does not agree with germline; a read error may underlie this.

The CDR3 contains 16 residues. Germline V gives CDR1 MGHRA, CDR2 YSYEKL. Combining a sample-barcoded 5' primer with a J-beta primer mix, a second PCR ran for about 6 to 12 cycles. Each cDNA was tagged by a template-switch adaptor containing 12 random nucleotides. TCRdb itself ran the 5' RACE reads through MiXCR, one entry per CDR3 protein. Here the sample spans more than 1,400,000 distinct CDR3 sequences, 42% being singletons. Isolation of PBMCs gave at least 7 million cells per sample. This TCR was sampled from a woman between 18 and 29 years old in good health. The V gene is TRBV4-1, the J gene TRBJ2-3; weak D call: TRBD1 (5 bases). Material: blood. For the CDR3, the DNA is TGCGCCGGCAGCCAAGATGGGGCCTACAGCACAGATACGCAGTATTTT. The encoded protein is CAGSQDGAYSTDTQYF.